This paragraph reports one T cell receptor (beta chain). This clone's antigen is unknown. No quality values exist for individual bases; no much larger clone is one base distant. Its CDR3 holds 15 amino acids, cysteine through phenylalanine. Only CDR3 DNA remains: 45 bases, in frame from the first base. Based on the germline V gene (reference sequence), the CDR1 and CDR2 sequences are SEHNR and FQNEAQ. V trim: 5 bases; J trim: 5 bases; unmatched bases: 10. The data originate from a study of cytomegalovirus exposure and HLA in healthy donors (dated by TCRdb to 2016 to 2017). Study-wide context: In an earlier analysis of roughly 500 of the donors, approximately 300 Gb of sequence data and approximately 120 million unique TCR beta sequences from roughly 190 million T cells were reported. The study aimed to test whether cataloging public T cell receptors could reveal signatures of past pathogen exposure. Roughly 300 gigabases of sequencing data and approximately 92 million unique TCR sequences made up an early release that covered nearly 650 HLA-typed donors. All discovery cohort repertoires had been generated on a single sequencing platform. In a later genetic analysis, genome-wide SNP genotypes for about three fifths of the roughly 670 donors were used, and that subset was treated as a discovery cohort. In addition to the first cohort of about 650 subjects, a separate validation cohort of 130 or so different subjects was used. Among some 400 genotyped donors of the cohort, an average of approximately 220,000 unique TCR beta nucleotide sequences was sequenced per donor, of which about 20% were non-productive. Donor age, sex, ethnicity and CMV serostatus were compiled alongside the repertoire data. Of the 350 to 400 genotyped donors, around 81% fell in the genetic ancestry cluster associated with self-reported Caucasian donors. The T cell repertoires of about 700 subjects were profiled by immunosequencing and related to cytomegalovirus serostatus. To predict cytomegalovirus infection status, the study brought together high-throughput TCR immunosequencing, statistical association of individual TCRs with disease status, and machine learning. An earlier analysis of approximately 580 of the donors used high-throughput TCR beta sequencing to judge whether each TCR beta V gene segment behaved as functional or pseudogenic. Class I and class II HLA loci were covered by the typing at four-digit resolution. Roughly 5 DR-DQ haplotypes were treated as single units for association and clustering because of strong linkage in the cohort. Typing coverage varied by locus: roughly 629-630 donors for A, B, C, DRB1 and DQB1; about 520 for DQA1; about 600 for DPA1; roughly 450 for DPB1. To study patterns of TCR occurrence, a later analysis re-analyzed previously published TCR beta repertoires from under 750 donors and added high-resolution HLA genotyping. Rather than using new phenotypic data, the later analysis identified candidate immune exposures from TCR beta sequences and from how often those sequences occurred across donors.

The cohort consisted of fewer than 700 healthy bone marrow donors. At the time of sampling, all cohort members were nominally healthy, though unrecorded immune exposures were likely present. The donor tested CMV seropositive and was one of the 289 seropositive cohort members. Each donor provided a peripheral blood sample, and peripheral blood mononuclear cells were used for TCR beta sequencing. Genomic DNA was extracted from the blood cell samples with the Qiagen DNeasy Blood Extraction Kit. Library generation was performed with the immunoSEQ multiplex PCR assay. For the multiplex PCR, a mixture combining 60 forward primers for TCR Vbeta segments and 13 reverse primers for TCR Jbeta segments was used. A multiplex PCR assay on genomic DNA amplified the CDR3 region of rearranged TCR beta genes. The amplified TCR beta libraries were sequenced on the Illumina HiSeq System as 87-base-pair reads. The paper's processing steps were these. In a later analysis, tens of millions of unique TCR beta chains were counted across the roughly 670 repertoires, and around 11 million of these chains were shared by at least two donors. Raw reads were error-corrected and collapsed into unique sequences with a nearest-neighbor algorithm that merged closely related sequences to remove PCR and sequencing errors. V, D and J gene segments were assigned by aligning CDR3 sequences to IMGT reference sequences. For a sequence to be retained, at least a six-nucleotide match to both a V gene segment and a J gene segment was required. A rearrangement was called productive if the CDR3 had no stop codons and remained in frame with V and J, and every other rearrangement was called non-productive. CDR3 was defined by IMGT convention, running from the second conserved V-encoded cysteine to the conserved J-encoded phenylalanine. In an earlier analysis of 500 to 650 of the donors, sequences lacking an unambiguous match to a single V gene segment were excluded. In an earlier analysis of 450 to 750 of the donors, a V segment was called functional when productive rearrangements were above 56.7%, and segregating when the standard deviation between donors exceeded 5%. A statistical classification framework was built for diagnosing cytomegalovirus status from the catalog of TCR beta chain sequences. V and J gene assignment, in a later analysis, came from comparing TCR nucleotide sequences with IMGT/GENE-DB human TR gene sequences. The TCRdist pipeline was used in a later analysis to assign CDR3 sequences and most-parsimonious VDJ recombination scenarios. In a later analysis, every TCR beta chain was defined by the combination of its CDR3 amino acid sequence and its V-gene family, and reads without a unique V-gene family were dropped. As a way to deal with suspected cross-contamination and a sequencing artifact, a later analysis dropped under 600 nucleotide sequences that were highly shared and had low generation probability. A later analysis calculated a clonal expansion index for each public chain from normalized within-repertoire ranks of inferred template counts. In a later analysis, generation probabilities were computed with a VDJ recombination model fitted to out-of-frame rearrangements, and the resulting probabilities were checked against IGoR. Hypergeometric tests were used in a later analysis to score TCR-TCR, TCR-HLA and TCR-CMV co-occurrence, with a repertoire-size bias correction applied to the TCR pairs. A later analysis estimated false discovery rates by permuting HLA or CMV assignments 20 times. A later analysis grouped co-occurring TCRs with DBSCAN, adding TCRdist sequence similarity when clustering within HLA-allele-positive subsets. Repertoires with fewer than 30,000 or more than 120,000 public chains were left out of co-occurrence clustering, as were roughly five repertoires with anomalous nucleotide sharing. TCRdb re-hosts the immuneACCESS table, in-frame sequences only. Its copies lack some clones; in the studies checked, an unresolved V gene accounts for under half of them, and the cause for the rest is not known. For V, J and clone size, that table is used; D and trimming come from the DNA. Present in this sample are over 70,000 clones, 80% of which were seen just once. Around 32% of the sample comes from the top ten.

The paper as a whole reports these results and caveats: A later analysis found that HLA-associated TCR beta chains were more clonally expanded and had lower generation probabilities than equally common non-associated chains. V-gene and J-gene trimming of TCR beta chains was associated with a missense DCLRE1C variant in a later genetic analysis, and the association was replicated in an independent cohort. In a later analysis, the rate of TCR association differed among HLA loci, with DRB1 alleles having the most associated TCRs and HLA-C alleles having the fewest. When HLA alleles, especially DR and DQ, strongly co-occurred, attributing TCR associations to individual alleles was difficult. The classifier was reported to diagnose cytomegalovirus status with high specificity and sensitivity in both the original cohort and the validation cohort. Some IMGT-functional V segments, including TRBV6-2 and TRBV6-3, could not be distinguished by the 87-base-pair reads and were therefore excluded. A further reported finding was that TCR beta sequences accurately predicted the HLA-A and HLA-B alleles for most subjects in the first cohort. HLA typing was unavailable for some donors at each locus, so association tests used only the typed subset. At a false discovery rate of 0.05, a later analysis linked 16,951 TCR beta sequences to specific HLA alleles. CMV serostatus was the only immune exposure information available for the cohort. According to the authors, the approach could potentially be generalized to other disease states and immunological phenotypes. A group of highly shared sequence variants was considered likely to be a technical artifact of the sequencing pipeline. Because counts were too low, seventeen rarely observed V segments, including chromosome 9 orphons, were left out of the earlier analysis of 587 of the donors. In a later analysis, most CMV-associated TCR beta chains were found to appear HLA-restricted, with HLA associations seemingly driven largely by CMV exposure. A later genetic analysis reported fewer N-insertions in productive TCRs among donors in an Asian-associated ancestry cluster than the approximately 700-donor mean. Several of the top co-occurrence clusters appeared to be linked to parvovirus B19, influenza, CMV and Epstein-Barr virus, according to a later analysis. In this cohort, only TCR beta chains were sequenced, and detectable features were limited by the absence of alpha or paired-chain data. Correlated functional status among segregating V segments might reflect linkage disequilibrium, but an unknown experimental factor could not be ruled out. Roughly uniform sequencing depth across donors was assumed in presence/absence analyses, although this assumption may not hold. The study gave a list of 150 to 200 TCR beta chains associated with cytomegalovirus. Broadly in line with IMGT annotations, most TCR beta V segments showed up in productive rearrangements about 90% or about 30% of the time in an earlier analysis of roughly 590 of the donors. Three of the identified cytomegalovirus-associated TCR beta chains were confirmed in vitro to be specific for cytomegalovirus antigens. Most TCR sequences were observed very rarely across donors, whereas some public TCRs were present in many individuals.

Sequencing used PBMCs. The TCR sequence derives from a man aged 45-60 years in good health and CMV-seropositive. The sequence is built from TRBV7-9 and TRBJ2-5; TRBD1 fits 8 bases in the junction. The nucleotide sequence is TGTGCCAGCAGCACCAGACAGGGGCTATCGGAGACCCAGTACTTC. Its translation reads: CASSTRQGLSETQYF.